Detailed here is one T cell receptor (beta chain). The sample is drawn from a study of T cells in Graves' hyperthyroidism and ophthalmopathy. The CDR3 spans 12 residues. Trimming left V 2 bases short and J 9 bases short, with 8 bases between. The germline gives CDR1 WSHSY, CDR2 SAAADI. Amplified regions were TCR beta CDR3 sequences from RNA transcripts. With the HTBI primer set, the TCR CDR3 went through a first round of RT-PCR. TCRdb processed the multiplex PCR reads anew with MiXCR; each CDR3 protein has one entry. The sample includes 350,000 to 400,000 distinct CDR3 sequences, 15% of them seen just once.

This chain joins TRBV10-2 and TRBJ2-1, with D perhaps matching TRBD2 (6 bases). The source is a woman in her 30s with Graves' hyperthyroidism. Sequences were obtained from blood. CDR3 loop: CASSERRGEQFF. The CDR3 DNA is TGCGCCAGCAGTGAGCGGAGGGGTGAGCAGTTCTTC.